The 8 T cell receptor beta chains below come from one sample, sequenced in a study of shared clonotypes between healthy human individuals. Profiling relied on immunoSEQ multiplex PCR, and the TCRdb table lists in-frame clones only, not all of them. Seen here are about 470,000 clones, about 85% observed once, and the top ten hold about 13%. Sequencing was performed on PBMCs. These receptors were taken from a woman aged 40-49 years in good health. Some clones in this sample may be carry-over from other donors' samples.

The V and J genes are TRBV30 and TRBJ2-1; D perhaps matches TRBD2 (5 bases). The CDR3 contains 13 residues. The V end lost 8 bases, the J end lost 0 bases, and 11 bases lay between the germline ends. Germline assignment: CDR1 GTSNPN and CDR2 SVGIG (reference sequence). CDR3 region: CAGLGSSYNEQFF. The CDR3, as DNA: TGTGCCGGGTTGGGGAGCTCCTACAATGAGCAGTTCTTC.

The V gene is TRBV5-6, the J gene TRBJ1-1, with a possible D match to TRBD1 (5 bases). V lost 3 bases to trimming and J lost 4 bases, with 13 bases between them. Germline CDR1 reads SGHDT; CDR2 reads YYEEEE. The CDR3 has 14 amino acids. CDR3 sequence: CASSYLTAVTEAFF. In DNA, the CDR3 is TGTGCCAGCAGCTACCTGACAGCCGTCACTGAAGCTTTCTTT.

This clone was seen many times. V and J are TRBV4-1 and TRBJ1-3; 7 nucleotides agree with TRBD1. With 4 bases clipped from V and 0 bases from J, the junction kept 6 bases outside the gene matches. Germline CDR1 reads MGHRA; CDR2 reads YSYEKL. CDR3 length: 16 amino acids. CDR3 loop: CASSPWDSRSGNTIYF. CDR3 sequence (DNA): TGCGCCAGCAGCCCTTGGGACAGCCGCTCTGGAAACACCATATATTTT.

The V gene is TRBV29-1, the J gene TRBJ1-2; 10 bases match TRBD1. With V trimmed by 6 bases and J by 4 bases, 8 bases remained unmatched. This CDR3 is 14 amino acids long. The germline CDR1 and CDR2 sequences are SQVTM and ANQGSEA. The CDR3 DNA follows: TGCAGCGTCTTTAACCGGGACAGGGGCTATGGCTACACCTTC. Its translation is CSVFNRDRGYGYTF.

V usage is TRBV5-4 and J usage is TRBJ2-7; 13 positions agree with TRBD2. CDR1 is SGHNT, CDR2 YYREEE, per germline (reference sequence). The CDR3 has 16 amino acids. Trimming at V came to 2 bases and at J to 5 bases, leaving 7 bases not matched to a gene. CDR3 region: CASSFTSGRARHEQYF. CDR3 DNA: TGTGCCAGCAGCTTTACTAGCGGGAGGGCGAGACACGAGCAGTACTTC. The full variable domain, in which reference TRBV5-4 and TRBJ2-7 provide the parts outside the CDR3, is ETGVTQSPTHLIKTRGQQVTLRCSSQSGHNTVSWYQQALGQGPQFIFQYYREEENGRGNFPPRFSGLQFPNYSSELNVNALELDDSALYLCASSFTSGRARHEQYFGPGTRLTVT.

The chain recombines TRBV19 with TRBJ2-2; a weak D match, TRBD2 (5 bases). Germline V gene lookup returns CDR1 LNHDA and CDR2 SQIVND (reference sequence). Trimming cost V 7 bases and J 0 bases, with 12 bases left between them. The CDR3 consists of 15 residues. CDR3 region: CASNGGTANTGELFF. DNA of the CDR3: TGTGCCAGTAATGGAGGAACCGCGAACACCGGGGAGCTGTTTTTT.

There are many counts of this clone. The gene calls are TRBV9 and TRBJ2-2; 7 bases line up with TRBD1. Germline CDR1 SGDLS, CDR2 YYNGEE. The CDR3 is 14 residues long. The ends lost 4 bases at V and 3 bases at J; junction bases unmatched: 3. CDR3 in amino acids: CASSTQGDTGELFF. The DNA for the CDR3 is TGTGCCAGCAGCACCCAGGGGGACACCGGGGAGCTGTTTTTT.

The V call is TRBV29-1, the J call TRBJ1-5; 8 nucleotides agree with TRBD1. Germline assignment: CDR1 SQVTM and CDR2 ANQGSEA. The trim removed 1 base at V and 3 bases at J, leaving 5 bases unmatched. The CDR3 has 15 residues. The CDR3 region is CSVEVTGEPNQPQHF. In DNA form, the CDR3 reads TGCAGCGTTGAAGTGACAGGGGAACCCAATCAGCCCCAGCATTTT.